The 10 T cell receptor beta chains listed next were all sequenced from one sample in a study of cytotoxic CD8 clonotypes in ibrutinib-treated CLL. Libraries were prepared by immunoSEQ multiplex PCR; TCRdb keeps only in-frame clonotypes and omits some of them. The data contain about 17,000 clones, 50% to 75% of them singletons. This sample comprised PBMCs, obtained after 12 months of ibrutinib treatment. Receptors were obtained from a human donor with chronic lymphocytic leukemia.

The chain has TRBV28 and TRBJ2-7, with 7 bases identical to TRBD2. CDR3 length: 15 residues. CDR1 is MDHEN, CDR2 SYDVKM, per germline. V shed 5 bases and J 0 bases; nucleotides not matched to a gene: 7. The CDR3 region is CASSPIGRSSYEQYF. In nucleotides, the CDR3 is TGTGCCAGCAGTCCGATCGGGAGGAGCTCCTACGAGCAGTACTTC.

V is TRBV28 and J is TRBJ1-1; D is perhaps TRBD1 (6 bases). This CDR3 has 14 residues. Germline V gene data show CDR1 as MDHEN and CDR2 as SYDVKM. The V end was cut by 3 bases, the J end by 4 bases, with 12 bases between. DNA for the CDR3: TGTGCCAGCAGTTTCTCGGGGGCGAGCACTGAAGCTTTCTTT. Protein product: CASSFSGASTEAFF.

V usage is TRBV5-1 and J usage is TRBJ2-1, with 14 nucleotides matching TRBD2. The V gene end was trimmed by 0 bases and the J gene end by 7 bases; junction bases not matched to a gene: 6. Germline V lookup: CDR1 SGHRS, CDR2 YFSETQ. CDR3 size: 17 residues. This chain's CDR3 is CASSLGDRTSGRNEQFF. Here the CDR3 DNA reads TGCGCCAGCAGCTTGGGTGACAGGACTAGCGGGAGGAATGAGCAGTTCTTC. The whole variable domain, remainder taken from reference TRBV5-1 and TRBJ2-1, is KAGVTQTPRYLIKTRGQQVTLSCSPISGHRSVSWYQQTPGQGLQFLFEYFSETQRNKGNFPGRFSGRQFSNSRSEMNVSTLELGDSALYLCASSLGDRTSGRNEQFFGPGTRLTVL.

V is TRBV5-4 and J is TRBJ1-4; the D gene is possibly TRBD1 (5 bases). CDR1 is SGHNT and CDR2 is YYREEE in the germline V gene (reference sequence). CDR3 length: 14 residues. Trimming took 4 bases from V and 7 from J, leaving 14 bases between them. The DNA for the CDR3 is TGTGCCAGCAGCCGAACGGGTGGGGGTGAAAAACTGTTTTTT. Translated: CASSRTGGGEKLFF. Looking up the rest from reference TRBV5-4 and TRBJ1-4 gives the full variable domain: ETGVTQSPTHLIKTRGQQVTLRCSSQSGHNTVSWYQQALGQGPQFIFQYYREEENGRGNFPPRFSGLQFPNYSSELNVNALELDDSALYLCASSRTGGGEKLFFGSGTQLSVL.

The sample holds one count of this clone. The chain has TRBV5-1 and TRBJ1-6; the D gene is possibly TRBD1 (6 bases). The CDR3 totals 16 residues. Deletions cut 3 bases from V and 5 bases from J, with 15 bases between. From germline, CDR1 is SGHRS and CDR2 YFSETQ. CDR3 sequence: CASSSQGRLDNSPLHF. For the CDR3, the DNA is TGCGCCAGCAGCTCACAGGGACGGCTGGATAATTCACCCCTCCACTTT.

The J gene is TRBJ2-3, the V gene TRBV5-1; D perhaps matches TRBD1 (6 bases). V was pared by 6 bases and J by 2 bases, with 10 bases between. This CDR3 spans 13 amino acids. Looked up from germline, CDR1 is SGHRS and CDR2 is YFSETQ. The CDR3, as DNA: TGCGCCAGCAAGGGACACAACACAGATACGCAGTATTTT. It is translated as CASKGHNTDTQYF.

This clone showed up just once. The rearrangement links TRBV7-6 to TRBJ2-3; TRBD2 matches at 9 bases. Germline CDR1 SGHVS, CDR2 FNYEAQ. The ends lost 1 base at V and 0 bases at J; junction bases unmatched: 8. This CDR3 contains 18 residues. DNA of the CDR3: TGTGCCAGCAGCTTAGGTACGACTAGCGGAACTAGCACAGATACGCAGTATTTT. Translated, it gives CASSLGTTSGTSTDTQYF. The full variable domain, its missing parts supplied by reference TRBV7-6 and TRBJ2-3, is GAGVSQSPRYKVTKRGQDVALRCDPISGHVSLYWYRQALGQGPEFLTYFNYEAQQDKSGLPNDRFSAERPEGSISTLTIQRTEQRDSAMYRCASSLGTTSGTSTDTQYFGPGTRLTVL.

V and J are TRBV11-2 and TRBJ1-6; D remains ambiguous. The V gene's germline CDR1 is SGHAT and CDR2 FQNNGV. The V end was cut by 1 base, the J end by 4 bases, with 5 bases between. The CDR3 length is 14 residues. The CDR3 DNA is TGTGCCAGCAGCTTAGGGGGATATAATTCACCCCTCCACTTT. Translation gives CASSLGGYNSPLHF.

In its sample, this clone was seen once. V and J are TRBV19 and TRBJ2-7; 10 nucleotides agree with TRBD2. The CDR3 totals 15 residues. Trimming cost V 3 bases and J 2 bases; bases outside gene matches: 4. Germline values: CDR1 LNHDA, CDR2 SQIVND (reference sequence). CDR3 coding DNA: TGTGCCAGTAGTATTGCCGGGACTAGCGCCTACGAGCAGTACTTC. Translating it yields CASSIAGTSAYEQYF.

The chain links TRBV29-1 to TRBJ2-5; possible D gene TRBD1, 6 bases. The CDR3 totals 13 residues. Germline assignment: CDR1 SQVTM and CDR2 ANQGSEA. Trimming removed 2 bases at V and 3 bases at J, with 10 bases between. This CDR3 is CSVERTVKETQYF. CDR3 nucleotides: TGCAGCGTTGAAAGGACAGTCAAAGAGACCCAGTACTTC.